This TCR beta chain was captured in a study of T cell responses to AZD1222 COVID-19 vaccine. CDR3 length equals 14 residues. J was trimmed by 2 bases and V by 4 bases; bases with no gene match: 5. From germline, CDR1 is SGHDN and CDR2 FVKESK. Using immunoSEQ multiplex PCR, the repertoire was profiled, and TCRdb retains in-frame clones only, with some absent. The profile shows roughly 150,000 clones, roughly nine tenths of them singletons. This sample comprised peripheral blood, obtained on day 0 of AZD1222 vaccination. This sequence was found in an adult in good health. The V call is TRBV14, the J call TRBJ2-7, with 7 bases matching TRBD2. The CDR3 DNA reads TGTGCCAGCAGCCCGGGGACTATACCCTACGAGCAGTACTTC. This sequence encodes CASSPGTIPYEQYF.